Included here is one T cell receptor (beta chain) sequence, with context. This CDR3 is built from 14 residues. Trimming cost V 6 bases and J 8 bases; bases outside gene matches: 9. Germline V gene data show CDR1 as DFQATT and CDR2 as SNEGSKA (reference sequence). TCRdb recomputed calls from the RT-PCR reads with MiXCR, one row per CDR3 protein. The sample comprises 550,000 to 750,000 distinct CDR3 sequences, approximately 15% of which are singletons, and 3.6% rests with the top ten. The receptor was isolated from a female donor in good health, serving as a healthy control. The chain is built from TRBV20-1 and TRBJ1-6, with 8 nucleotides matching TRBD1. Sequenced material: memory CD4+ T cells from blood. CDR3 protein: CSAFTPGGDSPLHF. DNA for the CDR3: TGCAGTGCCTTTACCCCAGGGGGCGATTCACCCCTCCACTTT.